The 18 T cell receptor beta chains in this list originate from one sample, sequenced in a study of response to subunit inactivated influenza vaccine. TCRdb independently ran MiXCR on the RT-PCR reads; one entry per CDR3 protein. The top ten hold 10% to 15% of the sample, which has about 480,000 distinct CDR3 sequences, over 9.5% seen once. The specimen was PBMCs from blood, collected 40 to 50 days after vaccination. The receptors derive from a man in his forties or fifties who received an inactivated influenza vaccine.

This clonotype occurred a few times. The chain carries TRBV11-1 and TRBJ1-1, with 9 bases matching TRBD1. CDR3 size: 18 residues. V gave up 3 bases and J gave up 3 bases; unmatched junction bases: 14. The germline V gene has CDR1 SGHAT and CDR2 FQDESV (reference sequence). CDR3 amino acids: CASSFSPGQGHFDTEAFF. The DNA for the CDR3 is TGTGCCAGCAGCTTTAGCCCTGGACAGGGGCACTTTGACACTGAAGCTTTCTTT.

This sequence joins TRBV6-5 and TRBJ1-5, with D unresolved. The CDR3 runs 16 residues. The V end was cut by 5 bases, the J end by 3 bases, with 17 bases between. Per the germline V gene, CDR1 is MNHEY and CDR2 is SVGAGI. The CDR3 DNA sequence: TGTGCCAGCAGTCACCCCCTAGGGCTAGACAATCAGCCCCAGCATTTT. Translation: CASSHPLGLDNQPQHF.

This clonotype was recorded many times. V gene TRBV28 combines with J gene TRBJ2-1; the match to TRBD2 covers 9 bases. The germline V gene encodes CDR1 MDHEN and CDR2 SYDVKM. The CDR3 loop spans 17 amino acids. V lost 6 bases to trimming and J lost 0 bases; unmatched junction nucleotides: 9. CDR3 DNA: TGTGCCAGCAGCCTCCTGCCTAGCGGGAACTCCTACAATGAGCAGTTCTTC. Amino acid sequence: CASSLLPSGNSYNEQFF.

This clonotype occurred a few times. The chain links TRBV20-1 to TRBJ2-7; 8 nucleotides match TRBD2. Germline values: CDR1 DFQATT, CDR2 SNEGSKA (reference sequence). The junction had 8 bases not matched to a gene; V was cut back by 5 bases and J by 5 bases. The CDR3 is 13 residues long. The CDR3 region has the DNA TGCAGTGCTGGCCCCGCGGGAGGTAACGAGCAGTACTTC. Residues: CSAGPAGGNEQYF.

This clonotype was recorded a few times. The CDR3 DNA reads TGTGCCATCAGTGTCGAGGGCCCCTACAATGAGCAGTTCTTC. This sequence encodes CAISVEGPYNEQFF. This chain joins TRBV10-3 and TRBJ2-1; TRBD2 might be the D (5 bases). The V end lost 4 bases, the J end lost 2 bases, and 9 bases lay between the germline ends. Per the germline V gene, CDR1 is ENHRY and CDR2 is SYGVKD. This CDR3 has 14 residues.

The CDR3: CSARVGIAIAEQYF. The CDR3 nucleotides read TGCAGTGCTAGAGTTGGGATAGCTATTGCCGAGCAGTACTTC. This rearrangement joins TRBV20-1 to TRBJ2-7; D is undetermined. Germline loops: CDR1 DFQATT, CDR2 SNEGSKA (reference sequence). This CDR3 contains 14 residues. V lost 1 base and J lost 6, with 16 bases in between.

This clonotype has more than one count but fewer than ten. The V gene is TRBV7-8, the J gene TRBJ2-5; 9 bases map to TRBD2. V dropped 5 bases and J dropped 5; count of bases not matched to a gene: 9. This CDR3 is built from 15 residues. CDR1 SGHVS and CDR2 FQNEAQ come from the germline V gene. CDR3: CASSTSGGRIETQYF. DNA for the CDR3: TGTGCCAGCAGCACGAGCGGGGGGCGGATTGAGACCCAGTACTTC.

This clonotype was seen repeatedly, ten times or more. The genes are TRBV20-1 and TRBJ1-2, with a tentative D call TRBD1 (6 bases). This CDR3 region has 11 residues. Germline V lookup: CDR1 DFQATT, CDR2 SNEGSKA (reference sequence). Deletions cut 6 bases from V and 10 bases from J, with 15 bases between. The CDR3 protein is CSAINREFYTF. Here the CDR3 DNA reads TGCAGTGCCATTAACAGGGAGTTCTACACCTTC.

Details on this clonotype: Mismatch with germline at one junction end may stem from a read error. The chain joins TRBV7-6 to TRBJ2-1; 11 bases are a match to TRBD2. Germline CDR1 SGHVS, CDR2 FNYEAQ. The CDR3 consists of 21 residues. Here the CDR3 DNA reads TGTGCTAGCAGCTCCACACTAATAACTAGCGGGGGCTTTTTAACCTACAATGAGCAGTTCTTC. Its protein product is CASSSTLITSGGFLTYNEQFF.

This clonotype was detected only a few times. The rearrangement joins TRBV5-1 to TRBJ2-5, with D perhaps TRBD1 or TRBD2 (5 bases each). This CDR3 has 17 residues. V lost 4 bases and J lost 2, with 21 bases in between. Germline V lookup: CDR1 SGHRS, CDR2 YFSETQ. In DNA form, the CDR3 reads TGCGCCAGCAGCGACCGGGACGGCCACGAGCCTCAAGAGACCCAGTACTTC. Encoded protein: CASSDRDGHEPQETQYF.

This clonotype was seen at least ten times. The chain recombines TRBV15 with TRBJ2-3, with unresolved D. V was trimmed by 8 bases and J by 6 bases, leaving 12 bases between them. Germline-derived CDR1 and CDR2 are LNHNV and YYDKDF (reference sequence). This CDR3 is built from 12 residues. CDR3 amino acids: CATALNADTQYF. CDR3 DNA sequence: TGTGCCACCGCCTTAAATGCGGATACGCAGTATTTT.

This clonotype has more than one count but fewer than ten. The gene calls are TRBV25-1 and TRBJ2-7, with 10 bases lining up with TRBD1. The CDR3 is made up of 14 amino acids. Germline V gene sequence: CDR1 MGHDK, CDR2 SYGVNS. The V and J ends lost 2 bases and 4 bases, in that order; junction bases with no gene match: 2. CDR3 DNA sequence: TGTGCCAGCAGTGAACCGGGACAGGGGTACGAGCAGTACTTC. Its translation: CASSEPGQGYEQYF.

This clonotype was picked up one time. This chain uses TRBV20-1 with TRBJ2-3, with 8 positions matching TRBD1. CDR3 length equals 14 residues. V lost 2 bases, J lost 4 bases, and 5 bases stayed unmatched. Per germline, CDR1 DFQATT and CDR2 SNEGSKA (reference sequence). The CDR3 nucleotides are TGCAGTGCTAGACAGGGGGCCTTGGCAGATACGCAGTATTTT. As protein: CSARQGALADTQYF.

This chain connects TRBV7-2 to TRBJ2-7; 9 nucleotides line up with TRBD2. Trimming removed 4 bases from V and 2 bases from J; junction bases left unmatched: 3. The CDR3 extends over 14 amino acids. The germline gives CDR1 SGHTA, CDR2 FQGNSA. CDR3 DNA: TGTGCCAGCAGCTCGACTAGCGGTACCTACGAGCAGTACTTC. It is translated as CASSSTSGTYEQYF.

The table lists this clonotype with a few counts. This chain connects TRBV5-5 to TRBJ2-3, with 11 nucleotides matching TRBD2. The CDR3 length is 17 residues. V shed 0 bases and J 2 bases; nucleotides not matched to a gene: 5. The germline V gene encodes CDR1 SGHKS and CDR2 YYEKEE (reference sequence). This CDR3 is CASSLAGLAGFTDTQYF. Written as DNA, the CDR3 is TGTGCCAGCAGCTTGGCCGGACTAGCGGGCTTCACAGATACGCAGTATTTT.

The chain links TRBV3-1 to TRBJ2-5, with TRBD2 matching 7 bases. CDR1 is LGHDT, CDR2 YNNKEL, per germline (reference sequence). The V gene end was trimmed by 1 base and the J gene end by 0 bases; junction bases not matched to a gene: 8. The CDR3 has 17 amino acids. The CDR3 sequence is CASSQVGRGGNQETQYF. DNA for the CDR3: TGTGCCAGCAGCCAAGTGGGGAGGGGTGGGAACCAAGAGACCCAGTACTTC.

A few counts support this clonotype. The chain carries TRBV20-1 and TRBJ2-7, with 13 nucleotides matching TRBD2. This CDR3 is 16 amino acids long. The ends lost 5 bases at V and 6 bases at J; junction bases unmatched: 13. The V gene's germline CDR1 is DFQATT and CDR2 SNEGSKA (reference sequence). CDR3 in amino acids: CSAAEGKTSGRSEQYF. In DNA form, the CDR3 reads TGCAGTGCTGCGGAGGGGAAGACTAGCGGGAGGAGCGAGCAGTACTTC.

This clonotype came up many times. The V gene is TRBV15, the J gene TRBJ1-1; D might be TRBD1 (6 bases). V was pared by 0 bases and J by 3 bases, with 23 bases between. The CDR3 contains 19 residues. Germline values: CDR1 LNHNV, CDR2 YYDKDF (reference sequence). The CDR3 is CATSRDRYGGARVDTEAFF. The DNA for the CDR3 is TGTGCCACCAGCAGAGATAGGTACGGGGGCGCGAGGGTGGACACTGAAGCTTTCTTT.